The rows below give T cell receptor beta chains drawn from one sample of a study of blood T cell repertoires in COVID-19. The repertoire was sequenced with immunoSEQ multiplex PCR; TCRdb's copy has only in-frame clones and lacks some. The sample has under 200,000 clones; 80% are singletons. Source material: peripheral blood. All receptors derive from an older man with active or convalescent COVID-19. Both conserved end residues are part of each CDR3. The order of the fields is J gene, clone size, V gene, D gene, CDR3 protein, CDR3 DNA. The D gene is left open where the match is weak. Clone size, where shown, is once, few, many, or a class for clones that have expanded.

>TRBJ1-1|-|TRBV25-1|-
CASSSQGLISGAFF
TGTGCCAGCAGTTCACAGGGCCTCATTAGTGGAGCTTTCTTT
>TRBJ2-7|-|TRBV6-5|TRBD2
CASSSLAGTYEQYF
TGTGCCAGCAGTTCACTAGCGGGGACCTACGAGCAGTACTTC
>TRBJ1-6|-|TRBV7-9|TRBD1
CASRGQADSPLHF
TGTGCCAGCAGAGGACAGGCTGATTCACCCCTCCACTTT
>TRBJ2-1|few|TRBV9|TRBD2
CASAGLAGGSYNEQFF
TGTGCCAGCGCCGGACTAGCGGGGGGTTCCTACAATGAGCAGTTCTTC
>TRBJ1-2|-|TRBV2|-
CASSDLGGTNYGYTF
TGTGCCAGCAGTGACCTGGGAGGTACCAACTATGGCTACACCTTC
>TRBJ2-7|once|TRBV7-6|TRBD1
CASSLAGTGSYEQYF
TGTGCCAGCAGCTTAGCGGGGACAGGGTCCTACGAGCAGTACTTC
>TRBJ2-3|-|TRBV5-4|TRBD2
CASSLAGGERTQYF
TGTGCCAGCAGCTTGGCCGGGGGGGAGAGGACGCAGTATTTT
>TRBJ2-3|-|TRBV7-8|-
CASSFPGADTQYF
TGTGCCAGCAGCTTCCCAGGGGCAGATACGCAGTATTTT
>TRBJ1-5|-|TRBV25-1|TRBD1
CASSAGQGNQPQHF
TGTGCCAGCAGTGCCGGACAGGGAAATCAGCCCCAGCATTTT
>TRBJ2-1|-|TRBV29-1|-
CSVAPLNEQFF
TGCAGCGTTGCCCCCCTGAATGAGCAGTTCTTC
>TRBJ1-1|-|TRBV5-1|-
CASGDTLNTEAFF
TGCGCCAGCGGGGACACCTTGAACACTGAAGCTTTCTTT
>TRBJ2-2|few|TRBV2|-
CASSGRSSNTGELFF
TGTGCCAGCAGTGGCCGTAGCTCGAACACCGGGGAGCTGTTTTTT
>TRBJ1-1|-|TRBV5-1|TRBD1
CASSLVGTGTYTEAFF
TGCGCCAGCAGCTTGGTCGGGACAGGGACGTACACTGAAGCTTTCTTT
>TRBJ1-5|few|TRBV6-5|TRBD1
CASGWTGDSNQPQHF
TGTGCCAGCGGTTGGACAGGGGACAGCAATCAGCCCCAGCATTTT
>TRBJ2-1|-|TRBV6-1|TRBD2
CASSEWWEGYNEQFF
TGTGCCAGCAGTGAATGGTGGGAGGGGTACAATGAGCAGTTCTTC
>TRBJ2-7|-|TRBV6-6|-
CASSYSQKSPYEQYF
TGTGCCAGCAGTTACTCCCAGAAGTCACCCTACGAGCAGTACTTC
>TRBJ2-4|many|TRBV6-1|-
CASSDGSLAKNIQYF
TGTGCCAGCAGTGACGGGAGCTTAGCCAAAAACATTCAGTACTTC
>TRBJ2-1|-|TRBV9|-
CASSGPKLRQAEDEQFF
TGTGCCAGCAGCGGACCAAAACTCAGACAGGCGGAGGATGAGCAGTTCTTC
>TRBJ1-1|-|TRBV12-3/TRBV12-4|TRBD1
CASSLRTGSRAFF
TGTGCCAGCAGTTTAAGGACAGGGAGTAGAGCTTTCTTT
>TRBJ1-6|-|TRBV6-6|-
CASSPLGGVDSPLHF
TGTGCCAGCAGCCCCCTCGGGGGGGTCGATTCACCCCTCCACTTT
>TRBJ2-5|-|TRBV6-6|TRBD2
CASSLLPFLAGSGETQYF
TGTGCCAGCAGTCTCCTCCCCTTTTTAGCGGGGTCCGGAGAGACCCAGTACTTC
>TRBJ1-5|-|TRBV5-8|TRBD1
CASSGTGDQPQHF
TGTGCCAGCAGCGGGACAGGGGATCAGCCCCAGCATTTT
>TRBJ2-1|few|TRBV25-1|TRBD2
CASSPSGDYNEQFF
TGTGCCAGCAGCCCTAGCGGGGACTACAATGAGCAGTTCTTC
>TRBJ2-7|-|TRBV28|-
CATTQGVSGGYEQYF
TGTGCCACCACCCAAGGTGTTTCCGGGGGCTACGAGCAGTACTTC